The 30 T cell receptor beta chains reported below all come from one sample, sequenced in a study of blood T cells in healthy people across ages. PCR was performed a second time for about 7 to 12 cycles using a sample-barcoded 5' primer and a J-beta primer mix. TCRdb itself ran the 5' RACE reads through MiXCR, one entry per CDR3 protein. The sample contains roughly 1.9 million distinct CDR3 sequences, 30% to 40% of which appear only once. Sequenced sample: blood. All receptors derive from a human donor in good health.

This chain joins TRBV4-1 and TRBJ2-1; 11 positions match TRBD2. Trimming cost V 4 bases and J 1 base; bases outside gene matches: 15. CDR1 and CDR2 (germline): MGHRA, YSYEKL. There are 20 residues in the CDR3. The CDR3 reads CASSRLPGTSGARSYNEQFF. The CDR3 coding sequence is TGCGCCAGCAGCCGCTTACCCGGGACTAGCGGTGCTAGATCCTACAATGAGCAGTTCTTC.

The chain couples TRBV27 to TRBJ2-1, with 9 bases fitting TRBD1. CDR1 MNHEY and CDR2 SMNVEV come from the germline V gene (reference sequence). V shed 8 bases and J 1 base; nucleotides not matched to a gene: 6. This CDR3 comprises 15 residues. DNA for the CDR3: TGTGCCAGCCGGGACAGGGCCGTTTCCTACAATGAGCAGTTCTTC. Translated: CASRDRAVSYNEQFF.

This clonotype has just a few counts. The J gene is TRBJ1-4, the V gene TRBV20-1; TRBD1 might be the D (5 bases). The CDR3 runs 15 residues. The V gene's germline CDR1 is DFQATT and CDR2 SNEGSKA (reference sequence). V lost 4 bases and J 4 bases, leaving 16 bases between the germline ends. Here the CDR3 reads CSATDSYESNEKLFF. In nucleotides, the CDR3 is TGCAGTGCTACCGACAGTTATGAGAGTAATGAAAAACTGTTTTTT.

This clonotype was found a few times. The chain uses TRBV29-1 and TRBJ1-2, with 7 bases that match TRBD1. V trimming: 6 bases; J trimming: 4 bases; junction bases outside the gene matches: 5. Germline V CDR1 and CDR2: SQVTM, ANQGSEA. There are 12 residues in the CDR3. CDR3 DNA: TGCAGCGTCGAACAGGGGCCCTATGGCTACACCTTC. Its protein product is CSVEQGPYGYTF.

This clonotype has ten or more counts. The chain combines TRBV5-1 with TRBJ2-3; 15 bases fit TRBD2. The CDR3 is 17 amino acids. V was pared by 0 bases and J by 3 bases, with 2 bases of the junction left unmatched. Per the germline V gene, CDR1 is SGHRS and CDR2 is YFSETQ. CDR3 sequence: CASSLGGTSGGTDTQYF. For the CDR3, the DNA is TGCGCCAGCAGCTTGGGAGGGACTAGCGGGGGGACAGATACGCAGTATTTT.

The V and J genes are TRBV7-2 and TRBJ2-3, with 8 nucleotides matching TRBD2. Looked up from germline, CDR1 is SGHTA and CDR2 is FQGNSA. The trim removed 3 bases at V and 2 bases at J, leaving 7 bases unmatched. There are 16 residues in the CDR3. CDR3 region: CASSLVGGAFTDTQYF. In nucleotides, the CDR3 is TGTGCCAGCAGCTTGGTCGGGGGGGCGTTCACAGATACGCAGTATTTT.

The sample holds a few counts of this clonotype. Sequence at one end of the junction differs from germline and may be a read error. The DNA for the CDR3 is TGTGCTAGCAGCCGGGCGACGGAGTACCAAGAGACCCAGTACTTC. As protein: CASSRATEYQETQYF. V and J are TRBV7-7 and TRBJ2-5; D unresolved. This CDR3 spans 15 amino acids. From germline, CDR1 is SSHAT and CDR2 FNYEAQ (reference sequence).

This clonotype was detected only a few times. This rearrangement joins TRBV12-3 or TRBV12-4 to TRBJ2-1; D is ambiguous. Trimming left V 8 bases short and J 4 bases short, with 3 bases between. The CDR3 is made up of 10 amino acids. The chain's CDR3 is CASRYNEQFF. DNA of the CDR3: TGTGCCAGCCGGTACAATGAGCAGTTCTTC.

This chain links TRBV7-2 with TRBJ2-1, with 7 bases identical to TRBD2. The CDR3 contains 13 residues. The ends lost 5 bases at V and 6 bases at J; junction bases unmatched: 4. Germline V gene lookup returns CDR1 SGHTA and CDR2 FQGNSA. For the CDR3, the DNA is TGTGCCAGCAGCCGGGGGGATGGCAATGAGCAGTTCTTC. Its translation: CASSRGDGNEQFF.

A few counts support this clonotype. J is TRBJ2-1 and V is TRBV29-1; 9 bases align to TRBD1. The V segment lost 2 bases and the J segment 8 bases; nucleotides outside the gene matches: 7. The CDR3 has 14 amino acids. Germline V lookup: CDR1 SQVTM, CDR2 ANQGSEA. This CDR3 is CSVELGTGTDEQFF. The CDR3 DNA reads as TGCAGCGTTGAATTAGGGACAGGGACCGATGAGCAGTTCTTC.

The chain carries TRBV7-2 and TRBJ1-2, with D maybe TRBD1 (5 bases). Germline CDR1 and CDR2: SGHTA and FQGNSA. Trimming cost V 2 bases and J 6 bases, with 16 bases left between them. This CDR3 region has 15 residues. CDR3 sequence: CASSLNRLASNGYTF. The CDR3 region has the DNA TGTGCCAGCAGCTTAAACAGGCTCGCGTCAAATGGCTACACCTTC.

This clonotype was detected many times. The chain couples TRBV20-1 to TRBJ1-2, with 9 nucleotides matching TRBD1. Germline assignment: CDR1 DFQATT and CDR2 SNEGSKA (reference sequence). V shed 6 bases, J shed 2 bases, and the junction held 1 base outside the gene matches. CDR3 length: 12 amino acids. The CDR3 sequence is CSAGTGNYGYTF. The CDR3 nucleotides read TGCAGTGCCGGGACAGGGAACTATGGCTACACCTTC.

The V gene is TRBV20-1, the J gene TRBJ1-4, with D possibly TRBD1 on 6 matching bases. V dropped 0 bases and J dropped 3 bases, with 8 bases sitting between them. The CDR3 extends over 14 amino acids. Germline CDR1 DFQATT, CDR2 SNEGSKA (reference sequence). The CDR3 sequence is CSARDWTANEKLFF. The DNA of the CDR3 is TGCAGTGCTAGAGATTGGACAGCTAATGAAAAACTGTTTTTT.

In this sample, this clonotype turned up once. The CDR3 DNA reads as TGTGCCAGCAGCACGACCGTATTGGACAGGTCTAAAGACACCATATATTTT. Residues: CASSTTVLDRSKDTIYF. The chain combines TRBV7-9 with TRBJ1-3; TRBD1 agrees at 7 bases. The V segment lost 5 bases and the J segment 8 bases; nucleotides outside the gene matches: 18. This CDR3 has 17 residues. Germline CDR1 SEHNR, CDR2 FQNEAQ (reference sequence). Together with reference TRBV7-9 and TRBJ1-3, the CDR3 gives the full variable domain: DTGVSQNPRHKITKRGQNVTFRCDPISEHNRLYWYRQTLGQGPEFLTYFQNEAQLEKSRLLSDRFSAERPKGSFSTLEIQRTEQGDSAMYLCASSTTVLDRSKDTIYFGEGSWLTVV.

This clonotype was seen only a few times. The chain links TRBV20-1 to TRBJ2-3; D is unclear. V was pared by 7 bases and J by 1 base, with 6 bases between. Germline V CDR1 and CDR2: DFQATT, SNEGSKA (reference sequence). The CDR3 contains 11 residues. The DNA of the CDR3 is TGCAGTGTTAGGGGCACAGATACGCAGTATTTT. This encodes CSVRGTDTQYF.

Turning to this clonotype: A single base separates this from a much larger clone, so it may be a read error. The chain uses TRBV4-2 and TRBJ1-2; D remains ambiguous. Germline CDR1 and CDR2: LGHNA and YNFKEQ. This CDR3 spans 16 amino acids. Trimming pared 0 bases from V and 1 base from J, leaving 12 bases between. The CDR3 loop reads CASSQDCVVFNYGYTF. The CDR3 DNA reads as TGTGCCAGCAGCCAAGATTGTGTGGTATTTAACTATGGCTACACCTTC.

This clonotype was detected ten times or more. The rearrangement uses TRBV20-1 and TRBJ1-1; D remains unclear. Per germline, CDR1 DFQATT and CDR2 SNEGSKA (reference sequence). The CDR3 spans 12 residues. The V and J ends lost 3 bases and 5 bases respectively, with 10 bases between them. The CDR3 here is CSARPQETEAFF. CDR3 DNA sequence: TGCAGTGCTAGGCCCCAGGAGACTGAAGCTTTCTTT.

J is TRBJ1-3 and V is TRBV6-6; no reliable D call. Deletions cut 0 bases from V and 3 bases from J, with 15 bases between. The CDR3 is made up of 17 amino acids. From germline, CDR1 is MNHNY and CDR2 SVGAGI (reference sequence). CDR3 amino acids: CASSYSFLGSRGNTIYF. CDR3 sequence (DNA): TGTGCCAGCAGTTACTCGTTTTTGGGGAGTCGTGGAAACACCATATATTTT.

This clonotype appeared once. The chain couples TRBV12-3 or TRBV12-4 to TRBJ1-1; 10 bases are shared with TRBD1. The CDR3 is made up of 16 amino acids. V lost 4 bases to trimming and J lost 3 bases; unmatched junction nucleotides: 8. The CDR3, as DNA: TGTGCCAGCAGTTACCCGGGACAGGGGATGGACACTGAAGCTTTCTTT. It translates to CASSYPGQGMDTEAFF.

This clonotype turned up a few times. This CDR3 is CSARDGGLAGKNIQYF. The CDR3 region has the DNA TGCAGTGCTAGAGATGGAGGGCTAGCGGGGAAAAACATTCAGTACTTC. This rearrangement joins TRBV20-1 to TRBJ2-4; TRBD2 matches at 9 bases. The germline V gene has CDR1 DFQATT and CDR2 SNEGSKA (reference sequence). V shed 0 bases, J shed 4 bases, and the junction held 7 bases outside the gene matches. The CDR3 is 16 residues long.

About this clonotype itself: One end of the junction fails to match germline, which may point to a read error. CDR3 residues: CAISLDGGSSYEQYF. In nucleotides, the CDR3 is TGTGCCATCAGCTTAGACGGGGGCTCCTCCTACGAGCAGTACTTC. The V gene is TRBV7-3, the J gene TRBJ2-7, with D possibly being TRBD1 or TRBD2 (6 bases each). Per the germline V gene, CDR1 is SGHTA and CDR2 is FQGTGA. This CDR3 is 15 amino acids long.

The chain uses TRBV3-1 and TRBJ2-3; weak D call: TRBD2 (6 bases). Trimming left V 2 bases short and J 3 bases short, with 12 bases between. This CDR3 spans 15 amino acids. Germline V lookup: CDR1 LGHDT, CDR2 YNNKEL (reference sequence). Written as DNA, the CDR3 is TGTGCCAGCAGCCAAATGTTGGCGGGGACAGATACGCAGTATTTT. Translation gives CASSQMLAGTDTQYF.

The chain is built from TRBV5-8 and TRBJ2-4; 11 bases agree with TRBD2. Trimming removed 0 bases from V and 6 bases from J; junction bases left unmatched: 11. CDR1 is SGHTS, CDR2 YDEGEE, per germline. This CDR3 is built from 18 residues. The CDR3 region has the DNA TGTGCCAGCAGCTTGGCTTCAGCGGTAGCGGGGGGGTTAAACATTCAGTACTTC. Amino acid sequence: CASSLASAVAGGLNIQYF.

This chain uses TRBV11-2 with TRBJ1-1; 8 bases fit TRBD1. This CDR3 is 15 amino acids long. V trimming: 0 bases; J trimming: 4 bases; junction bases outside the gene matches: 4. The V gene's germline CDR1 is SGHAT and CDR2 FQNNGV. The CDR3 DNA is TGTGCCAGCAGCTTAGATCAGGGGGCGAGCACTGAAGCTTTCTTT. It encodes CASSLDQGASTEAFF.

This clonotype has more than one count but fewer than ten. The chain is built from TRBV29-1 and TRBJ2-1; 8 bases map to TRBD2. This CDR3 is built from 15 residues. CDR1 is SQVTM, CDR2 ANQGSEA, per germline. CDR3 DNA sequence: TGCAGTTTTGTTCCCCACGGGGGGGCGGGCAATGAGCAGTTCTTC. Translated: CSFVPHGGAGNEQFF.

The chain couples TRBV16 to TRBJ2-7; D is ambiguous. Germline V gene data show CDR1 as KGHSY and CDR2 as FQNENV. The CDR3 contains 14 residues. Trimming stripped 0 bases from V and 5 bases from J, with 11 bases between. CDR3 in DNA: TGTGCCAGCAGCCAATCGAACCCTGGGCACGAGCAGTACTTC. It codes for CASSQSNPGHEQYF.

The rearrangement uses TRBV20-1 and TRBJ2-7, with 9 positions matching TRBD1. V shed 5 bases and J 9 bases; nucleotides not matched to a gene: 14. CDR1 and CDR2 (germline): DFQATT, SNEGSKA (reference sequence). CDR3 length equals 14 residues. The CDR3 spells CSAGLGQGREAQYF. Here the CDR3 DNA reads TGCAGTGCTGGACTGGGACAGGGCAGGGAGGCGCAGTACTTC.

Note on this clonotype: It may be a read error: a sequence one base away is much more abundant. J is TRBJ2-7 and V is TRBV4-1; D is perhaps TRBD1 or TRBD2 (5 bases each). CDR1 and CDR2 from the germline V gene are MGHRA and YSYEKL. The CDR3 consists of 17 residues. Trimming left V 4 bases short and J 1 base short, with 20 bases between. The DNA of the CDR3 is TGCGCCAGCAGCCGAGGGTCATTCGGGACGGAGTCCTACGAGCAGTACTTC. The encoded protein is CASSRGSFGTESYEQYF.

A note on this clonotype: Germline is not matched at one junction end, which may reflect a read error. This chain uses TRBV7-2 with TRBJ1-2; D is uncertain. This CDR3 contains 13 residues. The germline CDR1 and CDR2 sequences are SGHTA and FQGNSA. This CDR3 reads CASSFTWNYDYTF. The CDR3 DNA reads TGTGCCAGCAGCTTCACGTGGAACTATGACTACACCTTC.

The chain has TRBV15 and TRBJ1-5; weak D call: TRBD1 (6 bases). The length of the CDR3 is 13 residues. Trimming removed 6 bases at V and 7 bases at J, with 13 bases between. The germline V gene encodes CDR1 LNHNV and CDR2 YYDKDF (reference sequence). The CDR3 loop reads CATSPDRGQPQHF. CDR3 in DNA: TGTGCCACCAGTCCGGATAGGGGGCAGCCCCAGCATTTT.